Presented here are 32 T cell receptor beta chains from one specimen sequenced in a study of Ad26.COV2.S vaccination and SARS-CoV-2 variants. This table comes from immunoSEQ multiplex PCR, and its TCRdb copy is limited to in-frame clones, with some not included. The sample has fewer than 800,000 clones, more than 70% seen once. This sample's treatment: around 19 received Ad26.COV2.S at low or high dose, single or two shots; a few received placebo; per-sample allocation not given. All samples were drawn on day 63, counting from the first vaccine or placebo injection. The source material was peripheral blood, sampled in a trial of Ad26.COV2.S vaccine versus placebo. These receptor sequences come from a person between 18 and 65 years old who received the Ad26.COV2.S COVID-19 vaccine or a placebo.

This clone was observed once. This sequence joins TRBV24-1 and TRBJ1-2; D possibly corresponds to TRBD1 (5 bases). The CDR3 sequence is 12 residues long. Between the trimmed V and J ends, which lost 6 bases and 6 bases, there was a span of 10 bases. The germline V gene encodes CDR1 KGHDR and CDR2 SFDVKD. This CDR3 reads CATSRGSDGYTF. CDR3 nucleotide sequence: TGTGCCACCAGTAGGGGCAGCGATGGCTACACCTTC.

The V and J genes are TRBV5-4 and TRBJ2-5; weak D call: TRBD2 (6 bases). This CDR3 has 16 amino acids. Trimming removed 3 bases at V and 4 bases at J, with 19 bases between. CDR1 is SGHNT and CDR2 is YYREEE in the germline V gene (reference sequence). CDR3 nucleotide sequence: TGTGCCAGCAGCTCGACTAGTAACCCCGGCAGAGAGACCCAGTACTTC. It specifies CASSSTSNPGRETQYF.

In its sample, this clone was seen a few times. The chain recombines TRBV7-8 with TRBJ2-1, with TRBD2 matching over 11 bases. Germline CDR1 and CDR2: SGHVS and FQNEAQ. J lost 5 bases, V lost 5 bases, and 8 bases had no gene match. The CDR3 runs 16 residues. Here the CDR3 reads CASSNRLAGRDNEQFF. The DNA of the CDR3 is TGTGCCAGCAGCAACCGACTAGCGGGACGCGACAATGAGCAGTTCTTC.

Many counts were recorded for this clone. V and J are TRBV10-3 and TRBJ1-1; D unclear. Germline loops: CDR1 ENHRY, CDR2 SYGVKD. CDR3 size: 14 residues. Trimming cost V 5 bases and J 6 bases, with 16 bases left between them. In nucleotides, the CDR3 is TGTGCCATCAGTTCATCCTCAGGTAGCTCTGAAGCTTTCTTT. Amino acid sequence: CAISSSSGSSEAFF.

V is TRBV11-2 and J is TRBJ1-1; D possibly corresponds to TRBD1 (6 bases). The length of the CDR3 is 18 residues. Per germline, CDR1 SGHAT and CDR2 FQNNGV. V lost 0 bases and J 0 bases, leaving 17 bases between the germline ends. DNA of the CDR3: TGTGCCAGCAGCTTAGATGGGACCTGGACAGACATGAACACTGAAGCTTTCTTT. It specifies CASSLDGTWTDMNTEAFF.

The rearrangement links TRBV7-9 to TRBJ1-1; possibly TRBD1 for D (6 bases). CDR1 and CDR2 (germline): SEHNR, FQNEAQ (reference sequence). This CDR3 is 13 amino acids long. With 4 bases removed from V and 4 bases from J, the gap between germline ends came to 10 bases. The CDR3 DNA is TGTGCCAGCAGCTGGGACACGTTCACTGAAGCTTTCTTT. Encoded protein: CASSWDTFTEAFF.

On this clone: Other DNA sequences within the sample encode an identical CDR3. The J gene is TRBJ2-3, the V gene TRBV2; D unclear. This CDR3 is 10 amino acids long. V lost 8 bases, J lost 3 bases, and 3 bases lay in between. The germline V gene has CDR1 SNHLY and CDR2 FYNNEI. The CDR3 DNA reads TGTGCCAGCGGGACAGATACGCAGTATTTT. Translated, it gives CASGTDTQYF.

This clone was found once. The sample carries other DNA sequences with the same CDR3. The V call is TRBV11-2, the J call TRBJ1-1, with D possibly matching TRBD1 (6 bases). The germline V gene encodes CDR1 SGHAT and CDR2 FQNNGV. The CDR3 runs 14 residues. V lost 6 bases and J 0 bases, leaving 11 bases between the germline ends. CDR3 DNA: TGTGCCAGCAGTCCCGGGACACTGAACACTGAAGCTTTCTTT. Translating it yields CASSPGTLNTEAFF.

This chain uses TRBV7-3 with TRBJ2-1, with D possibly TRBD1 on 6 matching bases. The CDR3 is 15 amino acids. The germline V gene encodes CDR1 SGHTA and CDR2 FQGTGA. Trimming pared 4 bases from V and 1 base from J, leaving 11 bases between. CDR3 protein: CASSSVRGSYNEQFF. CDR3 nucleotides: TGTGCCAGCAGCTCCGTAAGGGGGTCCTACAATGAGCAGTTCTTC.

Note on this clone: Different DNA sequences within this sample yield the same CDR3. The genes are TRBV7-9 and TRBJ2-3; D perhaps matches TRBD2 (6 bases). V was pared by 1 base and J by 0 bases, with 8 bases between. This CDR3 region has 15 residues. CDR1 and CDR2 from the germline V gene are SEHNR and FQNEAQ (reference sequence). The CDR3 nucleotides are TGTGCCAGCAGCTTAGTAGGGACTAGCACAGATACGCAGTATTTT. Its protein is CASSLVGTSTDTQYF.

Only a few counts were recorded for this clone. V usage is TRBV18 and J usage is TRBJ1-6; no clear D gene. Trimming took off 3 bases at V and 2 bases at J, with 11 bases between the two ends. Germline loops: CDR1 KGHSH, CDR2 LQKENI. This CDR3 spans 16 amino acids. The CDR3, as DNA: TGTGCCAGCTCACCCTTTGAGAGAACCTATAATTCACCCCTCCACTTT. It codes for CASSPFERTYNSPLHF.

V usage is TRBV4-3 and J usage is TRBJ2-7, with D unresolved. Trimming removed 0 bases at V and 3 bases at J, with 9 bases between. The germline gives CDR1 LGHNA, CDR2 YSLEER. The CDR3 sequence is 14 residues long. The CDR3 DNA is TGCGCCAGCAGCCAAGATGAGGCTGGCTACGAGCAGTACTTC. Amino acid sequence: CASSQDEAGYEQYF.

V usage is TRBV6-5 and J usage is TRBJ2-7; the D gene is possibly TRBD2 (5 bases). Germline loops: CDR1 MNHEY, CDR2 SVGAGI. V was pared by 0 bases and J by 4 bases, with 13 bases between. This CDR3 has 15 residues. The CDR3 protein is CASSYSGGRVYEQYF. The DNA of the CDR3 is TGTGCCAGCAGTTACTCGGGTGGGAGAGTGTACGAGCAGTACTTC.

This chain connects TRBV2 to TRBJ2-3, with D uncertain. From germline, CDR1 is SNHLY and CDR2 FYNNEI. V lost 4 bases, J lost 4 bases, and 6 bases lay in between. The length of the CDR3 is 12 residues. The chain's CDR3 is CASSVWADTQYF. The DNA of the CDR3 is TGTGCCAGCAGTGTATGGGCAGATACGCAGTATTTT.

The chain recombines TRBV6-1 with TRBJ2-7; 7 bases agree with TRBD1. This CDR3 comprises 13 residues. J lost 2 bases, V lost 5 bases, and 3 bases had no gene match. CDR1 is MNHNS and CDR2 is SASEGT in the germline V gene. The CDR3 loop reads CASSRGQAYEQYF. For the CDR3, the DNA is TGTGCCAGCAGTAGAGGACAGGCCTACGAGCAGTACTTC.

This chain connects TRBV7-2 to TRBJ1-3, with D perhaps TRBD1 (5 bases). V was trimmed by 3 bases and J by 2 bases, leaving 8 bases between them. Per germline, CDR1 SGHTA and CDR2 FQGNSA. The length of the CDR3 is 14 residues. The CDR3 DNA reads TGTGCCAGCAGCTTGAGAGGGGCTGGAAACACCATATATTTT. It specifies CASSLRGAGNTIYF.

This chain connects TRBV18 to TRBJ1-5, with D possibly being TRBD1 (5 bases). CDR3 length: 17 residues. Trimming took off 3 bases at V and 1 base at J, with 16 bases between the two ends. CDR1 and CDR2 (germline): KGHSH, LQKENI. This chain's CDR3 is CASSPDGGRGSNQPQHF. In DNA form, the CDR3 reads TGTGCCAGCTCACCGGATGGGGGAAGGGGAAGCAATCAGCCCCAGCATTTT.

The CDR3 sequence is CASSVSWTGGSQPQHF. The CDR3 DNA follows: TGTGCCAGTAGTGTCTCATGGACAGGGGGGTCCCAGCCCCAGCATTTT. The V gene is TRBV19, the J gene TRBJ1-5; TRBD1 matches 10 bases. The ends lost 5 bases at V and 7 bases at J; junction bases unmatched: 11. The CDR3 totals 16 residues. Per the germline V gene, CDR1 is LNHDA and CDR2 is SQIVND (reference sequence).

The chain uses TRBV12-3 or TRBV12-4 and TRBJ2-2; D is unresolved. V shed 3 bases and J shed 1 base, with 3 bases lying between them. The CDR3 runs 13 residues. The CDR3 sequence is CASSLENTGELFF. CDR3 sequence (DNA): TGTGCCAGCAGTTTGGAGAACACCGGGGAGCTGTTTTTT.

This sequence joins TRBV11-2 and TRBJ2-3, with D perhaps matching TRBD2 (6 bases). V lost 4 bases and J lost 4, with 9 bases in between. CDR1 is SGHAT, CDR2 FQNNGV, per germline. CDR3 length: 13 residues. DNA of the CDR3: TGTGCCAGCAGCTACGGGGGTGCAGATACGCAGTATTTT. Protein: CASSYGGADTQYF.

This sequence joins TRBV3-1 (or the pseudogene TRBV3-2) and TRBJ2-3; the match to TRBD2 covers 8 bases. Germline lookup yields CDR1 LGHDT and CDR2 YNNKEL (reference sequence). The CDR3 covers 15 residues. Trimming took 3 bases from V and 4 from J; bases not matched to a gene: 6. Here the CDR3 DNA reads TGTGCCAGCAGCCAGGCGGGGGGAACTTCAGATACGCAGTATTTT. Protein product: CASSQAGGTSDTQYF.

This clone was counted a few times. V and J are TRBV5-6 and TRBJ2-7, with D possibly matching TRBD2 (6 bases). V lost 3 bases and J 0 bases, leaving 13 bases between the germline ends. CDR1 and CDR2 from the germline V gene are SGHDT and YYEEEE. The CDR3 sequence is 15 residues long. The CDR3 DNA reads as TGTGCCAGCAGCTCCAATCTCGGGAGCTCCTACGAGCAGTACTTC. Amino acid sequence: CASSSNLGSSYEQYF.

The rearrangement uses TRBV6-6 and TRBJ2-1, with no clear D. The CDR3 extends over 12 amino acids. Germline CDR1 and CDR2: MNHNY and SVGAGI (reference sequence). V lost 4 bases and J lost 6, with 7 bases in between. In DNA form, the CDR3 reads TGTGCCAGCAGTTTCCCCCCCAATGAGCAGTTCTTC. The encoded protein is CASSFPPNEQFF.

This rearrangement joins TRBV18 to TRBJ2-1, with 7 bases lining up with TRBD1. Germline V lookup: CDR1 KGHSH, CDR2 LQKENI. The CDR3 consists of 16 residues. Trimming took 0 bases from V and 0 from J; bases not matched to a gene: 2. The CDR3 nucleotides are TGTGCCAGCTCACCACCTACAGGGGTCTCCTACAATGAGCAGTTCTTC. Protein sequence: CASSPPTGVSYNEQFF.

V is TRBV15 and J is TRBJ1-4, with 10 bases aligning to TRBD1. The CDR3 is 14 residues long. J was trimmed by 7 bases and V by 6 bases; bases with no gene match: 5. The germline V gene has CDR1 LNHNV and CDR2 YYDKDF (reference sequence). The CDR3 spells CATRQTGGFEKLFF. The CDR3, as DNA: TGTGCCACCAGACAGACAGGGGGCTTTGAAAAACTGTTTTTT.

This rearrangement joins TRBV9 to TRBJ1-6, with a weak D call TRBD1 (5 bases). This CDR3 has 15 residues. Trimming took off 0 bases at V and 10 bases at J, with 14 bases between the two ends. Germline V lookup: CDR1 SGDLS, CDR2 YYNGEE. The CDR3: CASSVGQGPKSPLHF. The CDR3 DNA follows: TGTGCCAGCAGCGTAGGGCAGGGCCCAAAGTCACCCCTCCACTTT.

The chain couples TRBV6-6 to TRBJ1-6, with a tentative D call TRBD1 (6 bases). There are 15 residues in the CDR3. V lost 2 bases to trimming and J lost 10 bases, with 15 bases between them. Germline CDR1 is MNHNY and CDR2 is SVGAGI (reference sequence). DNA of the CDR3: TGTGCCAGCAGTTACACGGACAGTCATCTCTCACCCCTCCACTTT. Translation: CASSYTDSHLSPLHF.

The rearrangement links TRBV6-5 to TRBJ2-7; tentative D call: TRBD2 (7 bases). Per the germline V gene, CDR1 is MNHEY and CDR2 is SVGAGI. The CDR3 loop spans 16 amino acids. V lost 4 bases and J lost 6, with 22 bases in between. The CDR3 loop is CASSSRNAGAISEQYF. The CDR3 DNA follows: TGTGCCAGCAGTTCTCGGAATGCGGGGGCGATCTCCGAGCAGTACTTC.

The CDR3 DNA follows: TGTGCCAGCAGTTCCAGGGATTCCTACGAGCAGTACTTC. Translation: CASSSRDSYEQYF. The rearrangement joins TRBV2 to TRBJ2-7; weak D call: TRBD1 (5 bases). V lost 5 bases to trimming and J lost 1 base, with 9 bases between them. This CDR3 is 13 amino acids long. CDR1 is SNHLY, CDR2 FYNNEI, per germline.

Here the CDR3 reads CASSPFGDTGELFF. CDR3 nucleotide sequence: TGTGCCAGCAGTCCCTTCGGGGACACCGGGGAGCTGTTTTTT. This sequence joins TRBV6-6 and TRBJ2-2, with D possibly being TRBD2 (5 bases). Germline V gives CDR1 MNHNY, CDR2 SVGAGI (reference sequence). This CDR3 is 14 amino acids long. Trimming pared 5 bases from V and 3 bases from J, leaving 10 bases between.

The CDR3 sequence is CAWSVQVGNQPQHF. The CDR3 nucleotides read TGTGCCTGGAGTGTACAAGTAGGCAATCAGCCCCAGCATTTT. The V gene is TRBV30, the J gene TRBJ1-5; D is unclear. Trimming cost V 0 bases and J 2 bases, with 8 bases left between them. Germline V gives CDR1 GTSNPN, CDR2 SVGIG (reference sequence). This CDR3 comprises 14 residues.

The chain recombines TRBV23-1 with TRBJ2-7; 9 nucleotides line up with TRBD1. TRBV23-1 is treated as an ORF (open reading frame) with a function not yet certain. CDR3 size: 18 residues. V shed 2 bases, J shed 5 bases, and the junction held 16 bases outside the gene matches. CDR3: CASSQLGQGYNGSHEQYF. Written as DNA, the CDR3 is TGCGCCAGCAGTCAACTGGGACAGGGCTATAACGGGAGCCACGAGCAGTACTTC.